The clone carrying this TCR beta chain was recorded many times. Its antigen is as yet unknown. The missing CDR3 end, 3 residues past where the read stops, is filled in from the germline J gene. Here immunoSEQ multiplex PCR was the method, and the copy in TCRdb shows in-frame clones only, minus some. The sample has 30,000 to 40,000 clones, none seen only once. The record originates from a study of T cell clonality in common variable immunodeficiency. Findings of the study overall: Shared TCRbeta clones were fewer between CVID subjects than controls. Links between repertoire features and CVID complications were heterogeneity-limited.

This CDR3 contains 12 residues. Germline lookup yields CDR1 MGHRA and CDR2 YSYEKL. Trimming pared 6 bases from V and 7 bases from J, leaving 10 bases between. This TCR derives from a person aged 18 to 75 in good health. Sequencing was carried out using peripheral blood mononuclear cells. This sequence joins TRBV4-1 and TRBJ2-1; the D gene is possibly TRBD2 (5 bases). CDR3 residues: CASSEDWNEQFF. Partial CDR3 DNA: TGCGCCAGCAGTGAGGACTGGAATGAG.